Shown below are 11 T cell receptor beta chains from a single sample sequenced in a study of blood T cell repertoires in COVID-19. TCRdb's table, derived via immunoSEQ multiplex PCR, lists solely in-frame clones and lacks some. In the table there are approximately 250,000 clones, around four fifths of which are singletons. The source material was peripheral blood. These receptors originate from a woman aged 55-69 years with active or convalescent COVID-19.

The genes are TRBV30 and TRBJ2-7, with 14 positions matching TRBD2. CDR1 is GTSNPN, CDR2 SVGIG, per germline (reference sequence). The CDR3 is 15 residues long. The trim removed 8 bases at V and 3 bases at J, leaving 9 bases unmatched. CDR3 amino acids: CAGGLAGELNYEQYF. The CDR3 DNA reads as TGTGCCGGGGGACTAGCGGGAGAGCTTAACTACGAGCAGTACTTC.

This sequence joins TRBV4-2 and TRBJ2-3; D perhaps matches TRBD2 (6 bases). The CDR3 has 19 amino acids. Per germline, CDR1 LGHNA and CDR2 YNFKEQ. V lost 1 base and J 2 bases, leaving 22 bases between the germline ends. CDR3 DNA: TGTGCCAGCAGCCAAGTAGCCGCCCCGGACTACCATATCACAGATACGCAGTATTTT. It yields the protein CASSQVAAPDYHITDTQYF.

This chain joins TRBV5-1 and TRBJ2-3, with 9 bases matching TRBD1. Germline loops: CDR1 SGHRS, CDR2 YFSETQ. The CDR3 is 15 amino acids. V shed 5 bases and J 3 bases; nucleotides not matched to a gene: 7. CDR3 sequence reads: CASSYRQGGTDTQYF. Written as DNA, the CDR3 is TGCGCCAGCAGTTACCGACAGGGGGGTACAGATACGCAGTATTTT.

V is TRBV12-5 and J is TRBJ2-3; 7 positions agree with TRBD1. Germline V gene data show CDR1 as LGHNT and CDR2 as FRNRAP. The ends lost 11 bases at V and 2 bases at J; junction bases unmatched: 7. This CDR3 contains 13 residues. The CDR3 protein is CAGVGQDTDTQYF. In nucleotides, the CDR3 is TGTGCTGGAGTAGGACAGGACACAGATACGCAGTATTTT.

The gene calls are TRBV15 and TRBJ2-5; tentatively, D is TRBD2 (6 bases). V was clipped by 4 bases and J by 0 bases, with 9 bases between them. Germline V CDR1 and CDR2: LNHNV, YYDKDF (reference sequence). This CDR3 comprises 14 residues. CDR3 region: CATSTREYQETQYF. CDR3 DNA sequence: TGTGCCACCAGCACTCGGGAGTACCAAGAGACCCAGTACTTC. The whole variable domain, remainder taken from reference TRBV15 and TRBJ2-5, is DAMVIQNPRYQVTQFGKPVTLSCSQTLNHNVMYWYQQKSSQAPKLLFHYYDKDFNNEADTPDNFQSRRPNTSFCFLDIRSPGLGDTAMYLCATSTREYQETQYFGPGTRLLVL.

The V gene is TRBV10-2, the J gene TRBJ2-2; 8 bases are shared with TRBD1. The V gene end was trimmed by 9 bases and the J gene end by 5 bases; junction bases not matched to a gene: 17. Germline CDR1 reads WSHSY; CDR2 reads SAAADI. The CDR3 is 17 amino acids. This CDR3 reads CASAPALWTGLTGELFF. CDR3 coding DNA: TGCGCCAGTGCCCCGGCCCTTTGGACAGGGCTTACCGGGGAGCTGTTTTTT.

The rearrangement links TRBV19 to TRBJ2-3, with D maybe TRBD2 (7 bases). The CDR3 is 17 amino acids. From germline, CDR1 is LNHDA and CDR2 SQIVND (reference sequence). V was pared by 1 base and J by 4 bases, with 18 bases between. CDR3 sequence reads: CASSIGVVGGQADTQYF. The CDR3 bases are TGTGCCAGTAGTATAGGGGTGGTGGGGGGGCAGGCAGATACGCAGTATTTT.

Worth noting for this clone: Other nucleotide sequences in the sample specify the same CDR3. The J gene is TRBJ2-3, the V gene TRBV5-1; D is unresolved. Between the trimmed V and J ends, which lost 0 bases and 1 base, there was a span of 6 bases. In germline, CDR1 is SGHRS, CDR2 YFSETQ. The CDR3 has 14 residues. The CDR3 loop reads CASSLAGGTDTQYF. The CDR3 DNA reads TGCGCCAGCAGCTTGGCCGGAGGCACAGATACGCAGTATTTT.

This clone was counted a few times. The rearrangement links TRBV30 to TRBJ2-1, with 7 bases matching TRBD1. In germline, CDR1 is GTSNPN, CDR2 SVGIG (reference sequence). V was pared by 5 bases and J by 5 bases, with 6 bases of the junction left unmatched. CDR3 length: 13 amino acids. The CDR3 DNA sequence: TGTGCCTGGGCCCGGGACAGCAACAATGAGCAGTTCTTC. Amino acid sequence: CAWARDSNNEQFF.

V gene TRBV19 combines with J gene TRBJ1-5; TRBD1 matches 10 bases. There are 18 residues in the CDR3. CDR1 and CDR2 from the germline V gene are LNHDA and SQIVND (reference sequence). Trimming cost V 5 bases and J 0 bases; bases outside gene matches: 10. The CDR3 spells CASSPLRQGAGSNQPQHF. The DNA for the CDR3 is TGTGCCAGTAGTCCTCTACGACAGGGGGCTGGTAGCAATCAGCCCCAGCATTTT.

This clone was detected only a few times. The genes are TRBV19 and TRBJ1-5; no firm D call. The CDR3 sequence is 15 residues long. Germline CDR1 and CDR2: LNHDA and SQIVND (reference sequence). V was pared by 2 bases and J by 2 bases, with 10 bases between. CDR3 sequence reads: CASSINLRGNQPQHF. The CDR3 nucleotides read TGTGCCAGTAGTATAAATCTTCGGGGCAATCAGCCCCAGCATTTT.